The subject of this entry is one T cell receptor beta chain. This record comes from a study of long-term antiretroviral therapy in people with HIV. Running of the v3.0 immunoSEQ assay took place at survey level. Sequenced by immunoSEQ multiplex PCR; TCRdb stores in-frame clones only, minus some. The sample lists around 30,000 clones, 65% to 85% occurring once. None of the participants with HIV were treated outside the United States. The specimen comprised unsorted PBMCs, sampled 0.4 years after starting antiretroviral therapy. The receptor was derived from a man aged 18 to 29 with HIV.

Written as DNA, the CDR3 is TGTGCCAGCAGCCTAGAATCTAGCGGGAATGAGCAGTTCTTC. This codes for CASSLESSGNEQFF. V gene TRBV7-9 combines with J gene TRBJ2-1; 8 positions match TRBD2. CDR3 size: 14 residues. V dropped 5 bases and J dropped 7; count of bases not matched to a gene: 7. The V gene's germline CDR1 is SEHNR and CDR2 FQNEAQ (reference sequence).